A selection of T cell receptor beta chains follows, all from one sample in a study of cytomegalovirus exposure and HLA in healthy donors. The table came from immunoSEQ multiplex PCR; TCRdb's copy has only in-frame clones and leaves some out. The sample shows roughly 100,000 clones, around 80% of them seen only once. The sample taken for sequencing was PBMCs. These receptors were obtained from a man aged 40-49 years in good health and CMV-seronegative. The CDR3 runs from the conserved cysteine through the conserved F or W. The D gene is left open where the match is weak. Size values are once, few and many counts, or a class for expanded clones, and some rows have none.

CASSPDRNSPLHF	TGTGCCAGCTCACCGGACAGGAATTCACCCCTCCACTTT	TRBV18	TRBJ1-6	once	TRBD1
CASSPTSVNEQFF	TGTGCCAGCAGCCCGACTAGCGTCAATGAGCAGTTCTTC	TRBV7-8	TRBJ2-1	NA	TRBD2
CASSLGLDYGYTF	TGTGCCAGCAGCTTGGGGCTCGACTATGGCTACACCTTC	TRBV7-9	TRBJ1-2	NA	NA
CASSSAGGFGSGYTF	TGTGCCAGCTCGTCGGCAGGGGGATTTGGTTCGGGCTACACCTTC	TRBV7-2	TRBJ1-2	NA	TRBD1
CSVIKGSEAFF	TGCAGCGTTATTAAGGGGTCTGAAGCTTTCTTT	TRBV29-1	TRBJ1-1	NA	NA
CASSQEGRANTGELFF	TGCGCCAGCAGCCAAGAGGGCAGGGCTAACACCGGGGAGCTGTTTTTT	TRBV4-1	TRBJ2-2	once	NA
CASSGVEAGSYNEQFF	TGTGCCAGCAGTGGCGTGGAAGCGGGCTCCTACAATGAGCAGTTCTTC	TRBV6-1	TRBJ2-1	NA	NA
CASSLRAGTSTDTQYF	TGCGCCAGCAGCTTGAGGGCGGGGACTAGCACAGATACGCAGTATTTT	TRBV5-1	TRBJ2-3	NA	NA
CASSSGGSSGNTIYF	TGTGCCAGCAGCTCAGGGGGGTCATCTGGAAACACCATATATTTT	TRBV7-2	TRBJ1-3	few	TRBD1
CASSSIKLLNYGYTF	TGTGCCAGCAGCTCGATAAAGCTACTTAACTATGGCTACACCTTC	TRBV7-9	TRBJ1-2	NA	NA
CASSERGGLSGNTIYF	TGTGCCAGCAGTGAAAGGGGGGGGCTATCTGGAAACACCATATATTTT	TRBV6-1	TRBJ1-3	NA	NA
CASSSIAGGRDTQYF	TGTGCCAGCAGTTCGATAGCGGGGGGGCGAGATACGCAGTATTTT	TRBV6-5	TRBJ2-3	NA	TRBD2
CASSLATVGLAGRQETQYF	TGTGCCAGCAGCTTAGCCACGGTGGGACTAGCGGGGCGACAAGAGACCCAGTACTTC	TRBV13	TRBJ2-5	once	TRBD2
CASSFLSGTGVVEAFF	TGTGCCAGCAGTTTTCTATCCGGGACAGGGGTAGTTGAAGCTTTCTTT	TRBV27	TRBJ1-1	NA	TRBD1
CASSLVAAGSGSYEQYF	TGCGCCAGCAGCTTGGTGGCAGCAGGGTCTGGGTCCTACGAGCAGTACTTC	TRBV5-1	TRBJ2-7	once	NA
CASSEDRVNEKLFF	TGTGCCAGCAGTGAAGACAGGGTAAATGAAAAACTGTTTTTT	TRBV6-1	TRBJ1-4	NA	NA
CASSYSAARAFF	TGTGCCAGCAGTTATTCAGCGGCTCGCGCTTTCTTT	TRBV6-5	TRBJ1-1	NA	NA
CASSPHSGGTNYGYTF	TGTGCCAGCAGTCCGCATAGCGGGGGAACTAACTATGGCTACACCTTC	TRBV28	TRBJ1-2	NA	NA
CASRSPEAGHTQYF	TGTGCCAGCAGGAGCCCGGAAGCAGGCCACACCCAGTACTTC	TRBV2	TRBJ2-5	few	NA
CASSLDRWGPIAKNIQYF	TGTGCCAGCAGCCTGGACCGTTGGGGCCCTATAGCCAAAAACATTCAGTACTTC	TRBV5-6	TRBJ2-4	once	NA
CATGQGARYGYTF	TGTGCCACCGGACAGGGGGCAAGGTATGGCTACACCTTC	TRBV6-5	TRBJ1-2	NA	TRBD1
CASSLQKGYEQFF	TGCGCCAGCAGCCTACAAAAGGGGTATGAGCAGTTCTTC	TRBV4-1	TRBJ2-1	NA	NA
CASSPEFRDRADSHRTDTQYF	TGTGCCAGCAGCCCGGAATTCCGGGACAGGGCTGACTCACATCGCACAGATACGCAGTATTTT	TRBV4-2	TRBJ2-3	NA	TRBD1
CASRYSGNQPQHF	TGTGCCAGCAGATACAGTGGGAATCAGCCCCAGCATTTT	TRBV2	TRBJ1-5	NA	NA
CASTQTGGGHIQYF	TGTGCCAGCACCCAGACAGGGGGCGGGCACATTCAGTACTTC	TRBV21-1	TRBJ2-4	NA	NA
CASSLTGGPGYGYTF	TGTGCCAGCAGTTTAACGGGGGGGCCCGGCTATGGCTACACCTTC	TRBV27	TRBJ1-2	few	NA
CASSQAVTGVTEAFF	TGCGCCAGCAGCCAAGCGGTTACAGGGGTGACTGAAGCTTTCTTT	TRBV4-1	TRBJ1-1	NA	TRBD1
CASGGHGYSSYEQYF	TGTGCCAGCGGGGGACACGGTTATAGCTCCTACGAGCAGTACTTC	TRBV7-9	TRBJ2-7	NA	NA
CASSRGLGSYNEQFF	TGTGCCAGTAGCCGGGGACTAGGCTCCTACAATGAGCAGTTCTTC	TRBV19	TRBJ2-1	once	TRBD2
CASRAGVSGNTIYF	TGTGCCAGCAGAGCAGGGGTCTCTGGAAACACCATATATTTT	TRBV6-5	TRBJ1-3	NA	NA
CASSEELSTDTQYF	TGTGCCAGCAGTGAAGAACTCAGCACAGATACGCAGTATTTT	TRBV2	TRBJ2-3	NA	NA
CASSYDSLSGYTF	TGTGCCAGCAGTTACGACAGCTTATCTGGCTACACCTTC	TRBV6-5	TRBJ1-2	NA	NA
CASSEYEGAPLDSPLHF	TGTGCCAGCAGTGAATACGAGGGGGCCCCTTTGGATTCACCCCTCCACTTT	TRBV25-1	TRBJ1-6	NA	TRBD1
CASSPLQDRVEGELFF	TGTGCCAGCAGTCCCCTACAGGACCGGGTTGAGGGGGAGCTGTTTTTT	TRBV5-6	TRBJ2-2	NA	NA
CASSTGSTYSPLHF	TGTGCCAGCAGTACAGGGTCGACCTATTCACCCCTCCACTTT	TRBV6-1	TRBJ1-6	NA	NA
CASSLVGGGSPLHF	TGTGCCAGCAGCTTGGTCGGGGGGGGTTCACCCCTCCACTTT	TRBV5-6	TRBJ1-6	NA	NA
CASSFPNGGGALNEQFF	TGTGCCAGCAGTTTCCCTAACGGCGGGGGGGCCCTCAATGAGCAGTTCTTC	TRBV7-9	TRBJ2-1	NA	TRBD2
CASRDTGGGLNTEAFF	TGCGCCAGCAGGGATACAGGGGGCGGATTGAACACTGAAGCTTTCTTT	TRBV5-1	TRBJ1-1	few	TRBD1
CAGSSTTGYEQYF	TGTGCCGGCAGCTCTACTACAGGTTACGAGCAGTACTTC	TRBV7-8	TRBJ2-7	NA	NA
CASRYYGEVAEAFF	TGTGCCAGCAGATATTACGGGGAAGTCGCTGAAGCTTTCTTT	TRBV7-2	TRBJ1-1	NA	NA
CASSPGSQPQHF	TGTGCCAGCTCACCGGGCAGTCAGCCCCAGCATTTT	TRBV18	TRBJ1-5	NA	NA
CASEGQGGLSTDTQYF	TGTGCCAGCGAGGGACAGGGCGGACTTAGCACAGATACGCAGTATTTT	TRBV2	TRBJ2-3	NA	TRBD1
CASSERDYEQYF	TGTGCCAGTAGTGAGAGGGACTACGAGCAGTACTTC	TRBV19	TRBJ2-7	NA	NA
CASSQDWTDTQYF	TGTGCCAGCAGTCAGGATTGGACAGATACGCAGTATTTT	TRBV2	TRBJ2-3	once	NA
CASSIEAQGMVNEQFF	TGTGCCAGTAGTATAGAGGCACAGGGAATGGTGAATGAGCAGTTCTTC	TRBV19	TRBJ2-1	NA	NA